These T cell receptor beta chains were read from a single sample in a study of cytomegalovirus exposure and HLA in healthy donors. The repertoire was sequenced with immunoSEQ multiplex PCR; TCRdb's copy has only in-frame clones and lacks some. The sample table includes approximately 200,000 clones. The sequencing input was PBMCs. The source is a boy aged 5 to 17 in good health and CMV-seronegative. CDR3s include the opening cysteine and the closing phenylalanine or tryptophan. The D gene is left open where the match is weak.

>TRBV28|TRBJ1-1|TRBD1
CASSFLSTGGNTEAFF
TGTGCCAGCAGTTTTCTGTCGACAGGGGGGAATACTGAAGCTTTCTTT
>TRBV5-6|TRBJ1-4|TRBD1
CASSPKTMDRRNEKLFF
TGTGCCAGCAGCCCGAAGACAATGGACAGGAGGAATGAAAAACTGTTTTTT
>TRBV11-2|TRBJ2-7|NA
CASSLEARGLTYEQYF
TGTGCCAGCAGCTTAGAGGCCCGCGGGCTCACCTACGAGCAGTACTTC
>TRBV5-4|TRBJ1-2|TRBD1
CASSLGGSNGYTF
TGTGCCAGCAGCTTAGGGGGCAGCAATGGCTACACCTTC
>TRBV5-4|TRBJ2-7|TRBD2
CASSVGGRDYEQYF
TGTGCCAGCAGCGTCGGGGGGAGGGACTACGAGCAGTACTTC
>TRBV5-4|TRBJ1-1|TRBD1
CASRLAGSTGPYPGAFF
TGTGCCAGCAGACTGGCTGGTTCGACAGGGCCCTATCCCGGAGCTTTCTTT
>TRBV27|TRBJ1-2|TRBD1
CASSKQGPGYGYTF
TGTGCCAGCAGTAAACAGGGGCCTGGATATGGCTACACCTTC
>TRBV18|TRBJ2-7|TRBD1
CASSSKDRVFSYEQYF
TGTGCCAGCTCGTCTAAAGACAGGGTATTCTCCTACGAGCAGTACTTC
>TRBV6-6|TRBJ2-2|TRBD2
CASSPIAGRIGGELFF
TGTGCCAGCAGCCCCATAGCGGGGCGAATCGGCGGGGAGCTGTTTTTT
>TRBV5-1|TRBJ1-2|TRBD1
CASSLQGFDGYTF
TGCGCCAGCAGCTTACAGGGGTTCGATGGCTACACCTTC
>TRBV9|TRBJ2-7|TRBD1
CASSGSGGYEQYF
TGTGCCAGCAGCGGGTCAGGGGGCTACGAGCAGTACTTC
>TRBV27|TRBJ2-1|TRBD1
CASTTRGRYNEQFF
TGTGCCAGCACTACCAGGGGGCGTTACAATGAGCAGTTCTTC
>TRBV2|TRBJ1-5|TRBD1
CASRTHRGKDQPQHF
TGTGCCAGCCGAACCCACAGGGGAAAGGATCAGCCCCAGCATTTT